The clone carrying this TCR beta chain occurred a few times. Its antigen is not identified. Unique molecular identifiers were added to individual cDNA molecules. MiXCR, run by TCRdb on the 5' RACE reads, gives a single entry per CDR3 protein. This sample has roughly 120,000 distinct CDR3 sequences, with 15% found just once. The data were obtained in a study of early T cells in non-severe SARS-CoV-2 infection. Study context: Sequenced material consisted of bulk RNA (from unsorted whole blood), and chains were unpaired.

The CDR3 has 15 residues. Per the germline V gene, CDR1 is SNHLY and CDR2 is FYNNEI. V trimming: 3 bases; J trimming: 2 bases; junction bases outside the gene matches: 7. Study findings and constraints: Comparison of clonotypes with VDJdb favored anti-spike CD8 responses while missing private and CD4 specificities.

This sequence originates from an adult who was a healthcare worker with PCR-confirmed SARS-CoV-2 infection or an uninfected control (not recorded which). The chain recombines TRBV2 with TRBJ2-7, with 7 bases fitting TRBD1. Sequencing was done on a sample of whole blood. For the CDR3, the DNA is TGTGCCAGCAGTGACCCAGGACAGGTTGCCTACGAGCAGTACTTC. Its protein is CASSDPGQVAYEQYF.